This entry lists 18 T cell receptor beta chains sequenced from one sample in a study of shared clonotypes between healthy human individuals. Naive CD8 cells lacked CD45RO, underwent positive selection for CCR7 and left out terminally differentiated effector memory CD45RA+ cells. Data came from immunoSEQ multiplex PCR; TCRdb stores just in-frame clones and leaves some out. The data hold roughly 770,000 clones, with about 96% observed a single time. Sequencing was carried out using naive CD8+ T cells sorted from blood. Receptors originate from a man aged 25 to 45 in good health.

The genes are TRBV7-8 and TRBJ2-1, with D perhaps given as TRBD1 or TRBD2 (7 bases each). The germline CDR1 and CDR2 sequences are SGHVS and FQNEAQ. Trimming took off 8 bases at V and 10 bases at J, with 27 bases between the two ends. The CDR3 length is 16 residues. The CDR3 loop reads CASQRGREIQHLEQFF. The CDR3 region has the DNA TGTGCCAGCCAAAGGGGGCGGGAGATACAACATTTAGAGCAGTTCTTC.

The chain is built from TRBV2 and TRBJ2-3; 11 bases are a match to TRBD2. Germline V gene lookup returns CDR1 SNHLY and CDR2 FYNNEI. The V gene end was trimmed by 8 bases and the J gene end by 5 bases; junction bases not matched to a gene: 9. The CDR3 is 15 amino acids. The CDR3 loop is CASPLLAGAVDTQYF. In nucleotides, the CDR3 is TGTGCCAGCCCCCTACTAGCGGGAGCTGTAGATACGCAGTATTTT.

Only one count was recorded for this clone. V gene TRBV12-5 combines with J gene TRBJ2-1; 11 nucleotides match TRBD2. The V gene end was trimmed by 4 bases and the J gene end by 6 bases; junction bases not matched to a gene: 8. Germline CDR1 is LGHNT and CDR2 is FRNRAP. The CDR3 has 16 amino acids. The CDR3 is CASGSTTSGTRNEQFF. CDR3 bases: TGTGCTAGTGGTTCCACGACTAGCGGGACCCGCAATGAGCAGTTCTTC.

This chain's CDR3 is CASRSDRGAWETQYF. The CDR3 region has the DNA TGTGCCAGCAGATCCGACAGGGGGGCATGGGAGACCCAGTACTTC. This chain joins TRBV28 and TRBJ2-5; 9 bases fit TRBD1. Germline loops: CDR1 MDHEN, CDR2 SYDVKM. CDR3 length: 15 residues. J gave up 5 bases and V 6 bases, and 10 bases lay outside the gene matches.

The chain uses TRBV11-2 and TRBJ1-4; no reliable D call. Trimming took 5 bases from V and 0 from J, leaving 7 bases between them. The CDR3 is made up of 14 amino acids. From germline, CDR1 is SGHAT and CDR2 FQNNGV. The CDR3 coding sequence is TGTGCCAGCAGCGAGCACGCAACTAATGAAAAACTGTTTTTT. This translates into CASSEHATNEKLFF.

J is TRBJ2-7 and V is TRBV11-2, with D unclear. V was clipped by 5 bases and J by 2 bases, with 16 bases between them. From germline, CDR1 is SGHAT and CDR2 FQNNGV. CDR3 length equals 15 residues. The CDR3 loop is CASSLGWSITYEQYF. Here the CDR3 DNA reads TGTGCCAGCAGCCTAGGCTGGTCGATTACCTACGAGCAGTACTTC.

The rearrangement joins TRBV13 to TRBJ2-7; maybe TRBD1 (5 bases). V dropped 4 bases and J dropped 5 bases, with 12 bases sitting between them. In germline, CDR1 is PRHDT, CDR2 FYEKMQ (reference sequence). There are 13 residues in the CDR3. The CDR3 nucleotides are TGTGCCAGCAGCTCCCCTATCAGGGACGAGCAGTACTTC. It encodes CASSSPIRDEQYF.

This chain joins TRBV4-1 and TRBJ1-2; 9 bases map to TRBD1. CDR1 and CDR2 from the germline V gene are MGHRA and YSYEKL. The CDR3 spans 12 residues. J was trimmed by 11 bases and V by 2 bases; bases with no gene match: 3. Written as DNA, the CDR3 is TGCGCCAGCAGCCAACCCGGGACAGGGTACACCTTC. This sequence encodes CASSQPGTGYTF.

The chain links TRBV11-2 to TRBJ2-3; no reliable D call. This CDR3 has 15 residues. V dropped 1 base and J dropped 1 base, with 9 bases sitting between them. Germline CDR1 is SGHAT and CDR2 is FQNNGV. This chain's CDR3 is CASSLGEIRTDTQYF. The DNA for the CDR3 is TGTGCCAGCAGCTTAGGTGAGATTCGCACAGATACGCAGTATTTT.

The rearrangement joins TRBV6-1 to TRBJ2-7, with D possibly matching TRBD2 (5 bases). Between the trimmed V and J ends, which lost 3 bases and 5 bases, there was a span of 11 bases. The germline gives CDR1 MNHNS, CDR2 SASEGT. CDR3 length: 13 amino acids. In DNA, the CDR3 is TGTGCCAGCAGTGATCGAGGGCTCAACGAGCAGTACTTC. Its translation is CASSDRGLNEQYF.

V is TRBV7-6 and J is TRBJ1-2; possibly TRBD1 for D (5 bases). The CDR3 runs to 16 residues. The V end was cut by 5 bases, the J end by 4 bases, with 20 bases between. Germline CDR1 is SGHVS and CDR2 is FNYEAQ. The CDR3, as DNA: TGTGCCAGCAGCCCCCGGGGGGGAGTGGGTCCCTATGGCTACACCTTC. This gives the protein CASSPRGGVGPYGYTF.

The rearrangement links TRBV7-9 to TRBJ2-1; TRBD2 matches at 9 bases. Germline-derived CDR1 and CDR2 are SEHNR and FQNEAQ (reference sequence). V trimming: 1 base; J trimming: 0 bases; junction bases outside the gene matches: 7. The CDR3 spans 18 residues. This CDR3 is CASSLDSGRLISYNEQFF. DNA for the CDR3: TGTGCCAGCAGCTTAGATAGCGGGAGACTTATCTCCTACAATGAGCAGTTCTTC.

This clone was recorded once. The chain joins TRBV6-4 to TRBJ1-1, with TRBD1 matching 9 bases. The CDR3 sequence is 15 residues long. With 5 bases clipped from V and 10 bases from J, the junction kept 14 bases outside the gene matches. CDR1 is MRHNA, CDR2 SNTAGT, per germline. In nucleotides, the CDR3 is TGTGCCAGCAGTCCCAGACAGGGGGGAACTACTCTAGCTTTCTTT. It yields the protein CASSPRQGGTTLAFF.

V and J are TRBV27 and TRBJ2-7; maybe TRBD1 (8 bases). Per the germline V gene, CDR1 is MNHEY and CDR2 is SMNVEV (reference sequence). V was clipped by 2 bases and J by 2 bases, with 13 bases between them. The CDR3 is 15 amino acids. CDR3 in amino acids: CASSLTGGVTYEQYF. The CDR3 nucleotides are TGTGCCAGCAGTTTAACAGGGGGGGTAACCTACGAGCAGTACTTC.

The chain is built from TRBV29-1 and TRBJ2-5; TRBD1 agrees at 10 bases. Germline assignment: CDR1 SQVTM and CDR2 ANQGSEA. The CDR3 covers 21 residues. After removal of 0 bases from V and 3 bases from J, the junction contained 22 bases not matched to a gene. The CDR3 protein is CSVEDRFGVETGGAREETQYF. The CDR3 DNA reads TGCAGCGTTGAAGATAGATTCGGGGTCGAGACAGGGGGCGCGAGGGAAGAGACCCAGTACTTC.

The V gene is TRBV30, the J gene TRBJ2-7, with 7 nucleotides matching TRBD1. The CDR3 sequence is 14 residues long. With V trimmed by 4 bases and J by 0 bases, 6 bases remained unmatched. Germline CDR1 is GTSNPN and CDR2 is SVGIG (reference sequence). The DNA for the CDR3 is TGTGCCTGGATCGACAGGGCACGCTCCTACGAGCAGTACTTC. This codes for CAWIDRARSYEQYF.

This rearrangement joins TRBV30 to TRBJ1-1; D gene ambiguous. CDR3 length equals 14 residues. The germline V gene has CDR1 GTSNPN and CDR2 SVGIG (reference sequence). The ends were cut back, 0 bases at V and 0 bases at J, with 8 bases in the middle. The CDR3 region has the DNA TGTGCCTGGAGTGTAGTGGACTTGAACACTGAAGCTTTCTTT. Translated: CAWSVVDLNTEAFF.

The chain carries TRBV9 and TRBJ2-1, with a weak D call TRBD2 (6 bases). From germline, CDR1 is SGDLS and CDR2 YYNGEE. The CDR3 runs to 16 residues. Trimming left V 4 bases short and J 6 bases short, with 20 bases between. In DNA form, the CDR3 reads TGTGCCAGCAGCCTTATCGTGGCCGACGGGGGCAATGAGCAGTTCTTC. This gives the protein CASSLIVADGGNEQFF.